These 13 T cell receptor beta chains were sequenced from one sample in a study of human T cells and chemical hapten exposure. TCRdb re-derived calls from the RACE reads in MiXCR, one entry per CDR3 protein. The sample holds around 100,000 distinct CDR3 sequences, 11% seen once. Documented time point: pre-sensitization, week 0. The treatment denotes: therapeutic diphenylcyclopropenone sensitization with weekly scalp DPC. The material sequenced was whole blood, taken in connection with sensitization to the hapten diphenylcyclopropenone (DPC). The receptors shown here come from a woman aged 55 to 70 with alopecia areata. Some clones in this sample may be carry-over from other donors' samples.

This clonotype was found a few times. CDR3 sequence reads: CSARDSPRANYGYTF. The CDR3 coding sequence is TGCAGTGCTAGAGATTCACCCAGAGCTAACTATGGCTACACCTTC. The chain joins TRBV20-1 to TRBJ1-2; D unresolved. This CDR3 comprises 15 residues. V lost 0 bases, J lost 0 bases, and 11 bases lay in between. CDR1 is DFQATT, CDR2 SNEGSKA, per germline (reference sequence).

The CDR3 region is CASSKRQAAATDTQYF. CDR3 DNA sequence: TGTGCCAGCAGCAAGCGACAGGCGGCGGCCACAGATACGCAGTATTTT. The chain joins TRBV11-2 to TRBJ2-3; TRBD1 might be the D (6 bases). V was pared by 5 bases and J by 2 bases, with 17 bases between. This CDR3 has 16 residues. Germline loops: CDR1 SGHAT, CDR2 FQNNGV.

J is TRBJ1-2 and V is TRBV3-1; possible D gene TRBD1, 5 bases. Germline assignment: CDR1 LGHDT and CDR2 YNNKEL (reference sequence). This CDR3 spans 14 amino acids. With 4 bases removed from V and 2 bases from J, the gap between germline ends came to 11 bases. Here the CDR3 reads CASSRGSLNYGYTF. The CDR3 DNA is TGTGCCAGCAGCCGGGGGTCCCTGAACTATGGCTACACCTTC.

Concerning this clonotype: Since a much larger clone is just one base distant, this may be a read error. The chain has TRBV12-3 or TRBV12-4 and TRBJ1-1; D is unresolved. This CDR3 is 14 amino acids long. V lost 6 bases and J lost 0, with 11 bases in between. In DNA, the CDR3 is TGTGCCAGCAGATTCTACTCGGTGAACACTGAAGCTTTCTTT. Translation: CASRFYSVNTEAFF.

This clonotype was detected only a few times. V and J are TRBV11-3 and TRBJ2-4; TRBD1 matches at 12 bases. Germline V gene lookup returns CDR1 SGHNT and CDR2 YENEEA. With V trimmed by 0 bases and J by 9 bases, 6 bases remained unmatched. This CDR3 is 16 amino acids long. CDR3 nucleotides: TGTGCCAGCAGCTTAGACGGGACAGGGGGCCCGGGCATTCAGTACTTC. This codes for CASSLDGTGGPGIQYF.

This clonotype was seen many times. The V gene is TRBV12-3 or TRBV12-4, the J gene TRBJ2-1; 7 bases are a match to TRBD2. Trimming took 2 bases from V and 9 from J; bases not matched to a gene: 10. CDR3 length equals 15 residues. The CDR3 DNA reads TGTGCCAGCAGTTTATACAGCGGGGAGGTGGGTGAGCAGTTCTTC. It encodes CASSLYSGEVGEQFF.

At least ten counts were recorded for this clonotype. The J gene is TRBJ1-3, the V gene TRBV4-1, with D possibly being TRBD1 (6 bases). Trimming removed 1 base at V and 0 bases at J, with 13 bases between. Germline CDR1 MGHRA, CDR2 YSYEKL. The CDR3 extends over 17 amino acids. The CDR3 spells CASSQVRGATSGNTIYF. CDR3 sequence (DNA): TGCGCCAGCAGCCAAGTACGGGGGGCAACCTCTGGAAACACCATATATTTT.

This clonotype was seen at least ten times. The V gene is TRBV13, the J gene TRBJ2-3, with 7 bases lining up with TRBD1. The CDR3 has 15 amino acids. Germline V gene sequence: CDR1 PRHDT, CDR2 FYEKMQ (reference sequence). With 4 bases clipped from V and 0 bases from J, the junction kept 4 bases outside the gene matches. This chain's CDR3 is CASSSGRGSTDTQYF. CDR3 nucleotide sequence: TGTGCCAGCAGCTCAGGCAGGGGGAGCACAGATACGCAGTATTTT.

This clonotype was recorded many times. CDR3 protein: CATSGAFF. The CDR3 bases are TGTGCCACCAGTGGAGCTTTCTTT. This chain joins TRBV24-1 and TRBJ1-1; D unclear. V was shortened by 5 bases and J by 10 bases, with 1 base between the two germline ends. Germline-derived CDR1 and CDR2 are KGHDR and SFDVKD. This CDR3 contains 8 residues.

In its sample, this clonotype was seen a few times. The V gene is TRBV11-2, the J gene TRBJ2-3; D is perhaps TRBD1 or TRBD2 (6 bases each). Germline V gene data show CDR1 as SGHAT and CDR2 as FQNNGV. The V and J ends lost 5 bases and 6 bases respectively, with 18 bases between them. This CDR3 contains 15 residues. In nucleotides, the CDR3 is TGTGCCAGCAGCCAAACTGGAGGGGGATGGGATACGCAGTATTTT. Translation gives CASSQTGGGWDTQYF.

This clonotype was counted a few times. The chain is built from TRBV6-2 or TRBV6-3 and TRBJ2-7; no clear D gene. Between the trimmed V and J ends, which lost 7 bases and 0 bases, there was a span of 13 bases. CDR3 length equals 14 residues. Germline lookup yields CDR1 MNHEY and CDR2 SVGEGT. Here the CDR3 DNA reads TGTGCCAGCACCCAAGAGGAGTACTCCTACGAGCAGTACTTC. Translation: CASTQEEYSYEQYF.

This clonotype appeared many times. This rearrangement joins TRBV2 to TRBJ1-1, with 9 bases matching TRBD1. CDR3 length equals 13 residues. The germline V gene has CDR1 SNHLY and CDR2 FYNNEI. V was clipped by 7 bases and J by 6 bases; unmatched bases: 6. The CDR3 loop is CASTWTGVAEAFF. CDR3 DNA sequence: TGTGCCAGCACCTGGACAGGGGTCGCTGAAGCTTTCTTT.

The CDR3 DNA follows: TGTGCCAGCAGCAGACAGGGGGCCTATCAGCCCCAGCATTTT. Translated: CASSRQGAYQPQHF. The chain combines TRBV9 with TRBJ1-5, with 10 nucleotides matching TRBD1. This CDR3 comprises 14 residues. V lost 4 bases to trimming and J lost 5 bases; unmatched junction nucleotides: 3. Germline assignment: CDR1 SGDLS and CDR2 YYNGEE.